The 12 T cell receptor beta chains below come from one sample, sequenced in a study of cytomegalovirus exposure and HLA in healthy donors. A multiplex PCR was run with 60 Vbeta primers and 13 Jbeta primers. Libraries were prepared by immunoSEQ multiplex PCR; TCRdb keeps only in-frame clonotypes and omits some of them. The sample includes approximately 190,000 clones, around 87% of them seen just once. Sample: PBMCs. The receptors derive from a boy aged 2-9 years in good health and CMV-seronegative.

The chain couples TRBV5-1 to TRBJ2-3; 8 nucleotides line up with TRBD2. With 0 bases clipped from V and 0 bases from J, the junction kept 0 bases outside the gene matches. This CDR3 has 15 amino acids. Germline values: CDR1 SGHRS, CDR2 YFSETQ. This CDR3 is CASSLVAGSTDTQYF. The CDR3 nucleotides are TGCGCCAGCAGCTTGGTAGCGGGGAGCACAGATACGCAGTATTTT.

Note on this clone: Distinct nucleotide sequences in the sample also encode this CDR3. The chain combines TRBV6-5 with TRBJ1-2; the D gene is possibly TRBD1 (6 bases). Between the trimmed V and J ends, which lost 9 bases and 5 bases, there was a span of 19 bases. The CDR3 is 14 residues long. Germline CDR1 and CDR2: MNHEY and SVGAGI. CDR3 sequence: CASSKQGRGYGYTF. The CDR3 DNA follows: TGTGCCAGTAGCAAACAGGGTCGAGGTTATGGCTACACCTTC.

The rearrangement links TRBV5-1 to TRBJ2-2; a weak D match, TRBD2 (5 bases). From germline, CDR1 is SGHRS and CDR2 YFSETQ. The V and J ends lost 1 base and 6 bases respectively, with 13 bases between them. The CDR3 loop spans 15 amino acids. The CDR3 DNA is TGCGCCAGCAGCTTGTCGAGCGGTTGGGCCGGGGAGCTGTTTTTT. Translation: CASSLSSGWAGELFF.

The chain links TRBV5-4 to TRBJ2-1; 7 nucleotides line up with TRBD1. The V gene end was trimmed by 2 bases and the J gene end by 5 bases; junction bases not matched to a gene: 13. Looked up from germline, CDR1 is SGHNT and CDR2 is YYREEE (reference sequence). CDR3 length: 17 amino acids. The CDR3 spells CASSFPRDSRSNNEQFF. CDR3 sequence (DNA): TGTGCCAGCAGCTTTCCCAGGGACAGCCGATCGAACAATGAGCAGTTCTTC.

The chain is built from TRBV5-1 and TRBJ2-2; no clear D. The germline CDR1 and CDR2 sequences are SGHRS and YFSETQ. The CDR3 is 16 residues long. V shed 1 base and J shed 4 bases, with 14 bases lying between them. CDR3 coding DNA: TGCGCCAGCAGCTTGCGATCTACTCCGTTCACCGGGGAGCTGTTTTTT. Translated: CASSLRSTPFTGELFF.

The chain combines TRBV6-6 with TRBJ1-2; TRBD1 matches 9 bases. CDR1 and CDR2 from the germline V gene are MNHNY and SVGAGI (reference sequence). This CDR3 has 15 residues. V trimming: 6 bases; J trimming: 0 bases; junction bases outside the gene matches: 5. The CDR3 region has the DNA TGTGCCAGCAGCCGACAGGGGGTTGCTAACTATGGCTACACCTTC. This gives the protein CASSRQGVANYGYTF.

The chain uses TRBV28 and TRBJ1-3; tentatively, D is TRBD1 (6 bases). V was shortened by 6 bases and J by 5 bases, with 14 bases between the two germline ends. CDR1 and CDR2 from the germline V gene are MDHEN and SYDVKM. The CDR3 runs to 14 residues. The CDR3 nucleotides are TGTGCCAGCAGCCCGGACAGAAGGAGAAACACCATATATTTT. Its protein is CASSPDRRRNTIYF.

This chain links TRBV2 with TRBJ2-5; 7 bases are a match to TRBD1. The J call may be wrong; the DNA end is better matched by TRBJ2-7. The germline V gene encodes CDR1 SNHLY and CDR2 FYNNEI. CDR3 length: 14 residues. The CDR3 region is CASSEQGVTYEQYF. The CDR3 DNA follows: TGTGCCAGCAGTGAACAGGGGGTTACCTACGAGCAGTACTTC.

The V gene is TRBV19, the J gene TRBJ1-2; 7 bases are shared with TRBD1. The V gene's germline CDR1 is LNHDA and CDR2 SQIVND (reference sequence). The junction had 2 bases not matched to a gene; V was cut back by 0 bases and J by 1 base. This CDR3 comprises 15 residues. The CDR3 nucleotides are TGTGCCAGTAGTATAGAAGCAGGGGGTAACTATGGCTACACCTTC. Encoded protein: CASSIEAGGNYGYTF.

Here the CDR3 reads CASSLAGGDGTQYF. CDR3 nucleotide sequence: TGTGCCAGCAGCTTGGCGGGAGGTGATGGTACGCAGTATTTT. V is TRBV7-9 and J is TRBJ2-3; 8 bases fit TRBD2. There are 14 residues in the CDR3. CDR1 and CDR2 (germline): SEHNR, FQNEAQ (reference sequence). V was pared by 3 bases and J by 8 bases, with 7 bases of the junction left unmatched.

The CDR3 sequence: CASSLDSSNQPQHF. The CDR3 DNA is TGTGCCAGCAGTTTGGACAGTAGCAATCAGCCCCAGCATTTT. The chain couples TRBV2 to TRBJ1-5; a weak D match, TRBD1 (6 bases). Trimming removed 5 bases from V and 0 bases from J, with 8 bases in between. The CDR3 totals 14 residues. Germline V CDR1 and CDR2: SNHLY, FYNNEI.

V usage is TRBV7-9 and J usage is TRBJ2-5; 7 bases are shared with TRBD2. The J call may be incorrect, as the DNA end agrees better with TRBJ2-7. The CDR3 totals 18 residues. Germline V gene data show CDR1 as SEHNR and CDR2 as FQNEAQ (reference sequence). CDR3 amino acids: CASSPSRFGASGPYEQYF. The DNA for the CDR3 is TGTGCCAGCAGCCCCTCTCGTTTCGGGGCTAGCGGACCCTACGAGCAGTACTTC.